The TCR beta chain described here comes from a study of regulatory T cells in long-lasting Graves disease. Points from the study as a whole: Only a small sample size was used, which may have cut accuracy. Persistent Graves' patients showed reduced TCR diversity versus newly diagnosed patients.

This CDR3 is built from 11 residues. V was trimmed by 6 bases and J by 7 bases, leaving 10 bases between them. Germline assignment: CDR1 SEHNR and CDR2 FQNEAQ (reference sequence). Time point given: newly diagnosed GD, antithyroid drugs for less than 3 months. Generation of the TCR library employed RNA extracted from PBMCs. Arm-PCR of CDR3 regions with iRepertoire HTBI primers generated TCR beta libraries. One entry per CDR3 protein, called by TCRdb with MiXCR from the multiplex PCR reads. The table shows 680,000 or so distinct CDR3 sequences, with about 16% occurring only once. This clonotype has at least ten counts. Its cognate antigen is unknown. Another study also made use of these data, one on T cells in Graves' hyperthyroidism and ophthalmopathy. That work states: HTBI primers were the set used in a first-round RT-PCR of the TCR CDR3.

The J gene is TRBJ2-7, the V gene TRBV7-9; possible D gene TRBD1, 5 bases. The sample here was peripheral blood mononuclear cells (PBMCs), taken at new diagnosis, from a patient treated with antithyroid drugs. The sequence came from a woman in her thirties with Graves disease. The CDR3 DNA sequence: TGTGCCAGCAGTGGGGCAGGGGAGCAGTACTTC. As protein: CASSGAGEQYF. The full variable domain, with the rest looked up from reference TRBV7-9 and TRBJ2-7, is DTGVSQNPRHKITKRGQNVTFRCDPISEHNRLYWYRQTLGQGPEFLTYFQNEAQLEKSRLLSDRFSAERPKGSFSTLEIQRTEQGDSAMYLCASSGAGEQYFGPGTRLTVT.